These 12 T cell receptor beta chains originate from one sample sequenced in a study of blood T cell repertoires in COVID-19. The assay was immunoSEQ multiplex PCR, and TCRdb's table has in-frame clones only and misses some. Of tens of thousands of clones in the sample, about nine tenths were seen once. The sequenced material came from peripheral blood. All receptors come from a woman in her seventies with active COVID-19.

In its sample, this clone is medium-sized. The chain is built from TRBV9 and TRBJ2-3; TRBD1 aligns across 8 bases. The CDR3 has 15 residues. The V gene's germline CDR1 is SGDLS and CDR2 YYNGEE. The ends lost 4 bases at V and 3 bases at J; junction bases unmatched: 7. The CDR3 loop reads CASSPGQGGTDTQYF. The CDR3 nucleotides read TGTGCCAGCAGCCCTGGACAGGGCGGGACAGATACGCAGTATTTT.

This chain joins TRBV9 and TRBJ2-2; TRBD1 matches at 7 bases. The J segment lost 0 bases and the V segment lost 4 bases, leaving 3 bases of the junction unmatched. From germline, CDR1 is SGDLS and CDR2 YYNGEE. The CDR3 extends over 15 amino acids. The CDR3 DNA reads TGTGCCAGCAGCCTGGGACAGCCGAACACCGGGGAGCTGTTTTTT. Its protein product is CASSLGQPNTGELFF.

The chain carries TRBV19 and TRBJ1-4; no clear D gene. This CDR3 spans 12 amino acids. V shed 7 bases and J shed 12 bases, with 15 bases lying between them. The V gene's germline CDR1 is LNHDA and CDR2 SQIVND (reference sequence). The CDR3 sequence is CASMSRQEELFF. As DNA, the CDR3 is TGTGCCAGTATGTCTCGCCAGGAAGAACTGTTTTTT.

The rearrangement links TRBV4-3 to TRBJ2-2; possibly TRBD2 for D (6 bases). With 1 base removed from V and 4 bases from J, the gap between germline ends came to 13 bases. This CDR3 region has 16 residues. Germline V gene data show CDR1 as LGHNA and CDR2 as YSLEER. CDR3 sequence reads: CASSQVPAGITGELFF. CDR3 nucleotides: TGCGCCAGCAGCCAAGTCCCGGCGGGGATCACCGGGGAGCTGTTTTTT.

This CDR3 is CASSLAAASSEAFF. In DNA form, the CDR3 reads TGTGCCAGCAGCTTAGCCGCAGCGAGCTCTGAAGCTTTCTTT. The gene calls are TRBV7-2 and TRBJ1-1, with unresolved D. Per the germline V gene, CDR1 is SGHTA and CDR2 is FQGNSA. The CDR3 spans 14 residues. Deletions cut 0 bases from V and 6 bases from J, with 11 bases between.

The chain is built from TRBV3-1 (or the pseudogene TRBV3-2) and TRBJ2-3; 7 bases agree with TRBD1. The CDR3 has 13 residues. Germline CDR1 LGHDT, CDR2 YNNKEL (reference sequence). The trim removed 2 bases at V and 6 bases at J, leaving 2 bases unmatched. CDR3 in DNA: TGTGCCAGCAGCCAACCAGGGGGTGATACGCAGTATTTT. It is translated as CASSQPGGDTQYF.

The chain uses TRBV6-6 and TRBJ1-3, with 9 nucleotides matching TRBD1. This CDR3 comprises 18 residues. CDR1 and CDR2 from the germline V gene are MNHNY and SVGAGI (reference sequence). V shed 5 bases, J shed 2 bases, and the junction held 13 bases outside the gene matches. Here the CDR3 DNA reads TGTGCCAGCAGTCGTACAGGGGGCATAAGTTCTGCTGGAAACACCATATATTTT. Its translation is CASSRTGGISSAGNTIYF.

As regards this clone: The junction departs from the called germline gene at one end, perhaps through a read error. The chain has TRBV3-1 (or the pseudogene TRBV3-2) and TRBJ2-7, with D tentatively TRBD2 (7 bases). CDR3 length equals 14 residues. The germline CDR1 and CDR2 sequences are LGHDT and YNNKEL (reference sequence). The CDR3 reads CASSREGGLYEKYF. The CDR3 DNA is TGTGCCAGCAGCAGGGAGGGGGGACTCTACGAGAAGTACTTC.

The chain couples TRBV12-3 or TRBV12-4 to TRBJ2-7; D is possibly TRBD1 (6 bases). The CDR3 has 13 amino acids. V shed 5 bases and J shed 2 bases, with 10 bases lying between them. In nucleotides, the CDR3 is TGTGCCAGCAGTATCGGGACACCCTACGAGCAGTACTTC. Its translation is CASSIGTPYEQYF.

The chain combines TRBV5-1 with TRBJ1-2; 7 positions match TRBD1. The trim removed 3 bases at V and 6 bases at J, leaving 8 bases unmatched. The CDR3 spans 14 residues. Germline V CDR1 and CDR2: SGHRS, YFSETQ. The CDR3 protein is CASSSLPTGNGYTF. The CDR3 region has the DNA TGCGCCAGCAGCTCCCTACCGACAGGGAATGGCTACACCTTC.

This chain links TRBV7-8 with TRBJ2-2; 7 bases are shared with TRBD2. Unmatched junction bases numbered 3, after V lost 1 base and J lost 1 base. The CDR3 runs 16 residues. Germline assignment: CDR1 SGHVS and CDR2 FQNEAQ. The CDR3 DNA follows: TGTGCCAGCAGCTTAGGCGGCGGGGGGAACACCGGGGAGCTGTTTTTT. Residues: CASSLGGGGNTGELFF.

Judged by abundance, this clone is medium-sized (0.01 to 0.1%). The CDR3 is CASSLGLAGATNTGELFF. The DNA of the CDR3 is TGTGCCAGCAGCTTAGGACTAGCGGGGGCCACGAACACCGGGGAGCTGTTTTTT. The V and J genes are TRBV13 and TRBJ2-2, with 11 nucleotides matching TRBD2. The CDR3 sequence is 18 residues long. V lost 0 bases to trimming and J lost 0 bases; unmatched junction nucleotides: 3. Germline CDR1 PRHDT, CDR2 FYEKMQ (reference sequence).